The 21 T cell receptor beta chains reported below all come from one sample, sequenced in a study of blood T cell repertoires in COVID-19. The table came from immunoSEQ multiplex PCR; TCRdb's copy has only in-frame clones and leaves some out. The repertoire consists of 100,000 or so clones, with roughly 90% occurring once and the leading ten covering around 0.94%. Specimen: peripheral blood. The receptors shown here come from a man in his sixties with acute or convalescent COVID-19.

The chain has TRBV9 and TRBJ2-3; 10 bases fit TRBD1. Germline assignment: CDR1 SGDLS and CDR2 YYNGEE. CDR3 size: 14 residues. The junction had 2 bases not matched to a gene; V was cut back by 3 bases and J by 4 bases. The CDR3 sequence: CASSAGQGPDTQYF. DNA for the CDR3: TGTGCCAGCAGCGCGGGACAGGGGCCAGATACGCAGTATTTT.

This chain joins TRBV19 and TRBJ1-5, with TRBD1 identical over 8 bases. The germline CDR1 and CDR2 sequences are LNHDA and SQIVND (reference sequence). The V segment lost 9 bases and the J segment 6 bases; nucleotides outside the gene matches: 13. CDR3 length: 15 amino acids. CDR3 sequence: CASQARTGHTQPQHF. The CDR3 nucleotides are TGTGCCAGCCAAGCGCGGACAGGGCATACTCAGCCCCAGCATTTT.

This clone was counted once. The genes are TRBV7-3 and TRBJ2-4; 8 bases fit TRBD1. Germline CDR1 reads SGHTA; CDR2 reads FQGTGA. The V and J ends lost 5 bases and 5 bases, in that order; junction bases with no gene match: 11. This CDR3 is built from 16 residues. CDR3 protein: CASSPQGGGMENIQYF. CDR3 coding DNA: TGTGCCAGCAGCCCACAGGGGGGCGGGATGGAAAACATTCAGTACTTC.

The chain combines TRBV6-2 or TRBV6-3 with TRBJ2-7; 14 positions match TRBD2. After removal of 5 bases from V and 7 bases from J, the junction contained 13 bases not matched to a gene. The CDR3 length is 17 residues. CDR1 MNHEY and CDR2 SVGEGT come from the germline V gene. The CDR3 loop is CASSSPLKGLAGVEQYV. CDR3 sequence (DNA): TGTGCCAGCAGTAGTCCCCTCAAGGGACTAGCGGGAGTGGAGCAGTACGTC.

This sequence joins TRBV20-1 and TRBJ2-5, with unresolved D. The V end lost 6 bases, the J end lost 5 bases, and 10 bases lay between the germline ends. Germline CDR1 reads DFQATT; CDR2 reads SNEGSKA (reference sequence). This CDR3 contains 11 residues. The CDR3 DNA follows: TGCAGTGCAGCACGGTCCGAGACCCAGTACTTC. The encoded protein is CSAARSETQYF.

The rearrangement uses TRBV11-2 and TRBJ2-5; D possibly corresponds to TRBD2 (6 bases). The CDR3 totals 15 residues. Trimming removed 0 bases from V and 5 bases from J, with 13 bases in between. Germline assignment: CDR1 SGHAT and CDR2 FQNNGV. The CDR3 region has the DNA TGTGCCAGCAGCTTAGATTCTACGGCGGGGGAGACCCAGTACTTC. Residues: CASSLDSTAGETQYF.

The chain recombines TRBV27 with TRBJ2-2; D is uncertain. Trimming stripped 6 bases from V and 7 bases from J, with 12 bases between. The germline V gene has CDR1 MNHEY and CDR2 SMNVEV (reference sequence). The CDR3 has 13 amino acids. The DNA of the CDR3 is TGTGCCAGCAGCCCCTTTTCCAGCGGGGAGCTGTTTTTT. It specifies CASSPFSSGELFF.

This chain joins TRBV10-3 and TRBJ2-7; 11 nucleotides line up with TRBD2. This CDR3 is 18 amino acids long. Germline loops: CDR1 ENHRY, CDR2 SYGVKD. V trimming: 3 bases; J trimming: 0 bases; junction bases outside the gene matches: 10. The CDR3 loop is CAISDPGLAAISSYEQYF. The CDR3 bases are TGTGCCATCAGTGACCCGGGACTAGCGGCGATAAGCTCCTACGAGCAGTACTTC.

This clone was detected once. This chain links TRBV4-2 with TRBJ1-5; D not resolved. The CDR3 consists of 14 residues. V lost 4 bases and J lost 1, with 8 bases in between. From germline, CDR1 is LGHNA and CDR2 YNFKEQ. CDR3 sequence reads: CASSRTDSNQPQHF. CDR3 nucleotide sequence: TGTGCCAGCAGCCGCACAGACAGCAATCAGCCCCAGCATTTT.

The genes are TRBV11-2 and TRBJ2-5, with D possibly being TRBD1 (7 bases). Germline V gene sequence: CDR1 SGHAT, CDR2 FQNNGV. V shed 0 bases and J shed 3 bases, with 14 bases lying between them. This CDR3 has 16 residues. In DNA, the CDR3 is TGTGCCAGCAGCTTAGAAGGCAGGGGGGTAAAAGAGACCCAGTACTTC. Translating gives CASSLEGRGVKETQYF.

The J gene is TRBJ2-1, the V gene TRBV11-3; TRBD1 agrees at 8 bases. Germline values: CDR1 SGHNT, CDR2 YENEEA. Trimming cost V 5 bases and J 5 bases; bases outside gene matches: 8. CDR3 length equals 15 residues. CDR3 region: CASSIGQGSNNEQFF. The CDR3 DNA sequence: TGTGCCAGCAGCATAGGACAGGGATCCAACAATGAGCAGTTCTTC.

The V and J genes are TRBV6-5 and TRBJ2-3; 7 nucleotides agree with TRBD2. The CDR3 spans 14 residues. J gave up 2 bases and V 8 bases, and 7 bases lay outside the gene matches. The germline V gene encodes CDR1 MNHEY and CDR2 SVGAGI. This CDR3 is CASRGEGHTDTQYF. The DNA of the CDR3 is TGTGCCAGCCGGGGGGAGGGCCACACAGATACGCAGTATTTT.

This sequence joins TRBV14 and TRBJ2-7, with D uncertain. CDR1 SGHDN and CDR2 FVKESK come from the germline V gene. Trimming took off 3 bases at V and 2 bases at J, with 2 bases between the two ends. The CDR3 loop spans 11 amino acids. CDR3 sequence: CASSHTYEQYF. CDR3 DNA sequence: TGTGCCAGCAGCCATACCTACGAGCAGTACTTC.

This chain joins TRBV30 and TRBJ2-1, with 8 nucleotides matching TRBD2. In germline, CDR1 is GTSNPN, CDR2 SVGIG (reference sequence). V trimming: 5 bases; J trimming: 4 bases; junction bases outside the gene matches: 16. The CDR3 totals 17 residues. Here the CDR3 DNA reads TGTGCCTGGGAGGGGTCTAGCGGGCAAACCTTTTACAATGAGCAGTTCTTC. Its translation: CAWEGSSGQTFYNEQFF.

This clone was observed a single time. The chain carries TRBV28 and TRBJ1-4, with D unresolved. Trimming removed 3 bases at V and 7 bases at J, with 12 bases between. Germline assignment: CDR1 MDHEN and CDR2 SYDVKM. CDR3 size: 14 residues. CDR3: CASSLQQIREKLFF. The CDR3 DNA reads as TGTGCCAGCAGTTTGCAACAGATCCGTGAAAAACTGTTTTTT.

The V gene is TRBV19, the J gene TRBJ2-7; D is perhaps TRBD2 (7 bases). The length of the CDR3 is 13 residues. Between the trimmed V and J ends, which lost 5 bases and 4 bases, there was a span of 12 bases. Germline CDR1 and CDR2: LNHDA and SQIVND (reference sequence). The CDR3 bases are TGTGCCAGTAGTTCGGCGGGGGCTTACGAGCAGTACTTC. The encoded protein is CASSSAGAYEQYF.

V usage is TRBV28 and J usage is TRBJ2-7; the match to TRBD2 covers 13 bases. Trimming at V came to 10 bases and at J to 0 bases, leaving 18 bases not matched to a gene. This CDR3 has 19 amino acids. Germline V gene sequence: CDR1 MDHEN, CDR2 SYDVKM. The CDR3: CATAPGLAGPFFSSYEQYF. CDR3 in DNA: TGTGCCACCGCCCCGGGACTAGCGGGACCTTTCTTTAGCTCCTACGAGCAGTACTTC.

V is TRBV19 and J is TRBJ2-2; 8 bases align to TRBD1. Germline V gives CDR1 LNHDA, CDR2 SQIVND (reference sequence). J gave up 7 bases and V 5 bases, and 9 bases lay outside the gene matches. The CDR3 sequence is 15 residues long. The CDR3 sequence: CASSPRQGSGGELFF. DNA of the CDR3: TGTGCCAGTAGTCCCCGACAGGGGTCGGGCGGGGAGCTGTTTTTT.

The chain links TRBV5-1 to TRBJ2-1; perhaps TRBD2 as D (5 bases). The germline gives CDR1 SGHRS, CDR2 YFSETQ. The CDR3 has 13 amino acids. Trimming shortened V by 3 bases and J by 7 bases, and 11 bases separated the two germline ends. CDR3 sequence: CASSWWEWNEQFF. CDR3 DNA: TGCGCCAGCAGCTGGTGGGAGTGGAATGAGCAGTTCTTC.

The genes are TRBV15 and TRBJ1-2, with D possibly being TRBD1 (6 bases). Germline assignment: CDR1 LNHNV and CDR2 YYDKDF (reference sequence). The CDR3 consists of 14 residues. Trimming took off 3 bases at V and 8 bases at J, with 16 bases between the two ends. The CDR3: CATSRERQVGGYTF. For the CDR3, the DNA is TGTGCCACCAGCAGGGAGAGACAGGTCGGAGGCTACACCTTC.

This clone was counted once. The chain combines TRBV5-5 with TRBJ1-6; the D is unclear. The CDR3 spans 14 residues. V lost 2 bases and J lost 9, with 12 bases in between. Germline V gene data show CDR1 as SGHKS and CDR2 as YYEKEE (reference sequence). CDR3 sequence (DNA): TGTGCCAGCAGCTTAGACGGGTTCTCTTCACCCCTCCACTTT. It is translated as CASSLDGFSSPLHF.